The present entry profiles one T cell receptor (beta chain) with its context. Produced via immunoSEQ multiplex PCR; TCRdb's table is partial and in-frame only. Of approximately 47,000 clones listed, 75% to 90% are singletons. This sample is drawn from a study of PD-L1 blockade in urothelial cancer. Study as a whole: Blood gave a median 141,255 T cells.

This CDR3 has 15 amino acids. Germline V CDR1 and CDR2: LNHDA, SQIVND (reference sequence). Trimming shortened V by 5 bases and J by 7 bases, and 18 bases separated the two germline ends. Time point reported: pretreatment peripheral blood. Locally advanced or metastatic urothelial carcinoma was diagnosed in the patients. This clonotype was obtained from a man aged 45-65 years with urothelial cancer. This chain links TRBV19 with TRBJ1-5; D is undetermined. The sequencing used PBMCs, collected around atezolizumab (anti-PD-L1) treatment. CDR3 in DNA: TGTGCCAGTAGTCCCCGTGGCGGGGTTCGGCAGCCCCAGCATTTT. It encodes CASSPRGGVRQPQHF.